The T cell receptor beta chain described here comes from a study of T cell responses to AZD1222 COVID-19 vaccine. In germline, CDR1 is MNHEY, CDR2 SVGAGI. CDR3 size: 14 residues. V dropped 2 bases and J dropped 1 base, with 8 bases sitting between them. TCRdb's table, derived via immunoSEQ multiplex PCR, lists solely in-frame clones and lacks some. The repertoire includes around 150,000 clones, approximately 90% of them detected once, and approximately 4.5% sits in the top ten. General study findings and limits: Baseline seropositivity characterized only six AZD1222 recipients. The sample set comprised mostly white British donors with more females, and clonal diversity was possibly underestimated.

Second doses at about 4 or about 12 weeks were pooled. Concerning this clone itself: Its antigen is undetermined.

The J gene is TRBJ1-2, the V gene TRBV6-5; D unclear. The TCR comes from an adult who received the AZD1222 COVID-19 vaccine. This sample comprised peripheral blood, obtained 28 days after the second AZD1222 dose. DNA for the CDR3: TGTGCCAGCAGTTACCAACCAGGTAACTATGGCTACACCTTC. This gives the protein CASSYQPGNYGYTF.